This TCR beta chain appears in the sequencing data of a study of blood T cell repertoires in COVID-19. Assay: immunoSEQ multiplex PCR; the TCRdb copy retains only in-frame clones and omits some. The sample shows a few hundred thousand clones, approximately 85% of them seen only once. Trimming shortened V by 3 bases and J by 5 bases, and 13 bases separated the two germline ends. This CDR3 is built from 14 residues. Germline CDR1 SGHNT, CDR2 YYREEE (reference sequence). A single count supports this clone. The source is an elderly man with acute or convalescent COVID-19. The sample consisted of peripheral blood. The rearrangement links TRBV5-4 to TRBJ2-3; possible D gene TRBD2, 5 bases. The CDR3 bases are TGTGCCAGCAGCTCCGGGGTAGAGGTAGATACGCAGTATTTT. Protein: CASSSGVEVDTQYF.